The 5 T cell receptor beta chains below come from one sample, sequenced in a study of blood T cell repertoires in COVID-19. The table came from immunoSEQ multiplex PCR; TCRdb's copy has only in-frame clones and leaves some out. This table has roughly 60,000 clones, 85% to 90% appearing once. Sequences were obtained from peripheral blood. The receptors originated from a man aged 65 to 85 with acute or convalescent COVID-19.

The gene calls are TRBV19 and TRBJ2-1, with TRBD2 matching over 13 bases. J lost 0 bases, V lost 5 bases, and 16 bases had no gene match. CDR1 and CDR2 (germline): LNHDA, SQIVND (reference sequence). This CDR3 is built from 21 residues. The CDR3 protein is CASSPPPGLAGAVSSYNEQFF. The DNA for the CDR3 is TGTGCCAGTAGTCCCCCCCCCGGACTAGCGGGAGCCGTCAGCTCCTACAATGAGCAGTTCTTC.

This CDR3 is CASSIRQGHTDTQYF. CDR3 nucleotide sequence: TGTGCCAGCAGCATTAGACAGGGACACACAGATACGCAGTATTTT. This chain connects TRBV7-9 to TRBJ2-3; 7 positions agree with TRBD1. V lost 5 bases to trimming and J lost 2 bases; unmatched junction nucleotides: 7. The length of the CDR3 is 15 residues. The germline V gene encodes CDR1 SEHNR and CDR2 FQNEAQ (reference sequence).

V and J are TRBV7-9 and TRBJ1-4; 9 bases match TRBD1. V lost 4 bases to trimming and J lost 4 bases; unmatched junction nucleotides: 10. The CDR3 is 17 residues long. Per germline, CDR1 SEHNR and CDR2 FQNEAQ (reference sequence). The CDR3 nucleotides are TGTGCCAGCAGCTCAGTCAACAGGGGGCGGGATAATGAAAAACTGTTTTTT. Translation: CASSSVNRGRDNEKLFF.

The chain is built from TRBV5-1 and TRBJ2-7; 11 nucleotides match TRBD2. Germline-derived CDR1 and CDR2 are SGHRS and YFSETQ. Losses at the gene ends were 4 bases for V and 6 bases for J; bases not matched to a gene: 6. The CDR3 consists of 14 residues. This CDR3 reads CASSETSGVAEQYF. The CDR3 DNA sequence: TGCGCCAGCAGCGAGACTAGCGGGGTAGCCGAGCAGTACTTC. Using reference TRBV5-1 and TRBJ2-7 for the parts outside the CDR3, the full variable domain is KAGVTQTPRYLIKTRGQQVTLSCSPISGHRSVSWYQQTPGQGLQFLFEYFSETQRNKGNFPGRFSGRQFSNSRSEMNVSTLELGDSALYLCASSETSGVAEQYFGPGTRLTVT.

V usage is TRBV9 and J usage is TRBJ2-7; 8 bases line up with TRBD1. The CDR3 sequence is 14 residues long. In germline, CDR1 is SGDLS, CDR2 YYNGEE. V lost 4 bases to trimming and J lost 3 bases; unmatched junction nucleotides: 6. The CDR3 here is CASSPPGGVYEQYF. In nucleotides, the CDR3 is TGTGCCAGCAGCCCCCCAGGGGGCGTCTACGAGCAGTACTTC.